The clone carrying this T cell receptor beta chain was picked up a small number of times. The antigen is not known. It was 5'RACE with constant-segment primers that produced the TCR alpha and TCR beta cDNA libraries, which carried sample barcodes and UMIs. One entry per CDR3 protein results from TCRdb running MiXCR on the 5' RACE reads. The sample lists more than 400,000 distinct CDR3 sequences, about 20% occurring once. The data are from a study of T-cell memory formation after mild COVID-19. Study findings and constraints: The study found contracting CD4+ clones mainly in CM and EM and contracting CD8+ clones in EMRA. Later expanders leaned CD4+, whereas day 15 to 85 contracting clones were balanced CD4/CD8. In pre-infection memory, a portion of responding clones appeared, which suggested that cross-reactive memory joined.

V dropped 6 bases and J dropped 8 bases, with 16 bases sitting between them. There are 13 residues in the CDR3. This TCR was sampled from an adult woman who had mild COVID-19 (a few samples of this study predate the infection). Cell type and time point are not known. The chain uses TRBV12-3 or TRBV12-4 and TRBJ1-2; D is undetermined. The sequenced material came from PBMCs or a T cell subset sorted from them (not recorded which). The CDR3 nucleotides read TGTGCCAGCAGCCGACAAGGAGTAGAAGGCTACACCTTC. It translates to CASSRQGVEGYTF.